These 30 T cell receptor beta chains originate from one sample sequenced in a study of blood T cell repertoires in COVID-19 (TCRdb year 2020). The library was produced with the immunoSEQ multiplex PCR assay. TCRdb holds this immuneACCESS table with in-frame rearrangements only. Some clones are missing; in checked studies, unresolved V genes explain under half, and the rest has no known cause. The sample data list 490,000 or so clones, and approximately 90% of these were observed just once. The ten largest clonotypes hold 6.5% to 8.5% of the sample. Sequences were obtained from PBMCs or T cells enriched from blood (not recorded which). These receptors were obtained from a woman aged 60-75 years who had recovered from COVID-19.

The CDR3 coding sequence is TGTGCCAGCAGCCCGGACAGCTATGGCTACACCTTC. Its protein is CASSPDSYGYTF. V is TRBV5-6 and J is TRBJ1-2, with D perhaps TRBD1 (6 bases). CDR1 is SGHDT and CDR2 is YYEEEE in the germline V gene. Trimming took 4 bases from V and 4 from J, leaving 8 bases between them. The CDR3 loop spans 12 amino acids.

The chain carries TRBV7-8 and TRBJ1-4; tentative D call: TRBD1 (6 bases). This CDR3 spans 14 amino acids. With 2 bases removed from V and 5 bases from J, the gap between germline ends came to 9 bases. CDR1 is SGHVS and CDR2 is FQNEAQ in the germline V gene. CDR3 in amino acids: CASSLTGYNEKLFF. In DNA form, the CDR3 reads TGTGCCAGCAGCTTAACAGGGTACAATGAAAAACTGTTTTTT.

V gene TRBV24-1 combines with J gene TRBJ2-1; the D is unclear. Trimming removed 2 bases from V and 1 base from J, with 11 bases in between. This CDR3 region has 16 residues. Germline CDR1 and CDR2: KGHDR and SFDVKD. CDR3 protein: CATSDSTRPSYNEQFF. DNA of the CDR3: TGTGCCACCAGTGATTCTACCAGGCCTTCCTACAATGAGCAGTTCTTC.

The chain is built from TRBV24-1 and TRBJ2-3; 9 bases align to TRBD2. V shed 9 bases, J shed 2 bases, and the junction held 2 bases outside the gene matches. The germline V gene encodes CDR1 KGHDR and CDR2 SFDVKD. This CDR3 is 13 amino acids long. The CDR3 nucleotides are TGTGCCACCGCGGGGGGGCCCACAGATACGCAGTATTTT. Translating it yields CATAGGPTDTQYF.

This sequence joins TRBV14 and TRBJ1-2; 9 bases map to TRBD1. The V and J ends lost 3 bases and 1 base, in that order; junction bases with no gene match: 9. CDR1 and CDR2 from the germline V gene are SGHDN and FVKESK. This CDR3 is built from 17 residues. In nucleotides, the CDR3 is TGTGCCAGCAGCCAGGGTACGGGACAGGGTAGTAACTATGGCTACACCTTC. This gives the protein CASSQGTGQGSNYGYTF.

This clone has only one observation. J is TRBJ1-4 and V is TRBV24-1; D ambiguous. The germline V gene encodes CDR1 KGHDR and CDR2 SFDVKD. The CDR3 is 13 residues long. V was trimmed by 9 bases and J by 0 bases, leaving 7 bases between them. The DNA of the CDR3 is TGTGCCACCCTCGAGGCAACTAATGAAAAACTGTTTTTT. Its translation: CATLEATNEKLFF.

The chain uses TRBV20-1 and TRBJ2-3; the match to TRBD1 covers 8 bases. With 3 bases clipped from V and 9 bases from J, the junction kept 2 bases outside the gene matches. Germline V gene data show CDR1 as DFQATT and CDR2 as SNEGSKA (reference sequence). This CDR3 is built from 11 residues. CDR3 DNA sequence: TGCAGTGCTAGGGGACAGGAAACGCAGTATTTT. Encoded protein: CSARGQETQYF.

V usage is TRBV30 and J usage is TRBJ1-2; no clear D. V dropped 1 base and J dropped 3 bases, with 6 bases sitting between them. CDR1 GTSNPN and CDR2 SVGIG come from the germline V gene (reference sequence). CDR3 length: 12 residues. DNA of the CDR3: TGTGCCTGGAGTGCGGTCTACTATGGCTACACCTTC. Its protein product is CAWSAVYYGYTF. The whole variable domain, remainder taken from reference TRBV30 and TRBJ1-2, is SQTIHQWPATLVQPVGSPLSLECTVEGTSNPNLYWYRQAAGRGLQLLFYSVGIGQISSEVPQNLSASRPQDRQFILSSKKLLLSDSGFYLCAWSAVYYGYTFGSGTRLTVV.

The sample holds one count of this clone. This chain uses TRBV19 with TRBJ1-1; 9 nucleotides agree with TRBD1. In germline, CDR1 is LNHDA, CDR2 SQIVND (reference sequence). The trim removed 6 bases at V and 8 bases at J, leaving 4 bases unmatched. CDR3 length equals 12 residues. CDR3 loop: CASSTQGAEAFF. The CDR3 nucleotides are TGTGCCAGTAGCACACAGGGGGCGGAAGCTTTCTTT. The whole variable domain, remainder taken from reference TRBV19 and TRBJ1-1, is DGGITQSPKYLFRKEGQNVTLSCEQNLNHDAMYWYRQDPGQGLRLIYYSQIVNDFQKGDIAEGYSVSREKKESFPLTVTSAQKNPTAFYLCASSTQGAEAFFGQGTRLTVV.

The genes are TRBV10-3 and TRBJ2-1, with 10 bases aligning to TRBD2. Germline V lookup: CDR1 ENHRY, CDR2 SYGVKD. V shed 3 bases, J shed 4 bases, and the junction held 6 bases outside the gene matches. The CDR3 contains 16 residues. The CDR3 reads CAISDPGTSAYNEQFF. The CDR3 nucleotides read TGTGCCATCAGTGACCCCGGGACTAGCGCATACAATGAGCAGTTCTTC.

This sequence joins TRBV20-1 and TRBJ2-5; possible D gene TRBD1, 5 bases. Germline values: CDR1 DFQATT, CDR2 SNEGSKA (reference sequence). The CDR3 consists of 14 residues. Trimming left V 3 bases short and J 1 base short, with 12 bases between. CDR3 DNA: TGCAGTGCTAGTGCCGTTAGGGGCCAAGAGACCCAGTACTTC. Translating it yields CSASAVRGQETQYF.

The chain carries TRBV9 and TRBJ1-6; TRBD1 is a possible D gene (5 bases). The CDR3 runs to 17 residues. The germline gives CDR1 SGDLS, CDR2 YYNGEE. Deletions cut 0 bases from V and 4 bases from J, with 14 bases between. CDR3 protein: CASSVGQRQMYNSPLHF. The DNA of the CDR3 is TGTGCCAGCAGCGTAGGCCAACGACAGATGTATAATTCACCCCTCCACTTT.

This clone was detected once. The chain is built from TRBV6-5 and TRBJ1-2, with a tentative D call TRBD1 (5 bases). Germline CDR1 and CDR2: MNHEY and SVGAGI. V lost 2 bases and J lost 4, with 14 bases in between. This CDR3 contains 15 residues. CDR3 sequence (DNA): TGTGCCAGCAGTTACGACCCCTCAGGGCTCTATGGCTACACCTTC. It specifies CASSYDPSGLYGYTF.

The chain uses TRBV6-1 and TRBJ2-1, with D possibly matching TRBD2 (6 bases). Trimming cost V 1 base and J 13 bases, with 14 bases left between them. This CDR3 comprises 13 residues. Per germline, CDR1 MNHNS and CDR2 SASEGT. CDR3 sequence: CASSEGSGGGQFF. CDR3 sequence (DNA): TGTGCCAGCAGTGAAGGGAGTGGGGGAGGTCAGTTCTTC.

This rearrangement joins TRBV5-4 to TRBJ2-1; TRBD2 matches 14 bases. The junction had 10 bases not matched to a gene; V was cut back by 4 bases and J by 13 bases. CDR3 length equals 15 residues. Germline-derived CDR1 and CDR2 are SGHNT and YYREEE (reference sequence). The CDR3 spells CASSLGLAGDAEQFF. CDR3 sequence (DNA): TGTGCCAGCAGCCTGGGACTAGCGGGGGACGCGGAACAGTTCTTC.

A remark on this clone: Additional DNA sequences in this sample encode the identical CDR3. The gene calls are TRBV18 and TRBJ1-1; 9 nucleotides align to TRBD1. CDR3 size: 15 residues. Per germline, CDR1 KGHSH and CDR2 LQKENI. The J segment lost 4 bases and the V segment lost 1 base, leaving 4 bases of the junction unmatched. The DNA of the CDR3 is TGTGCCAGCTCACCACTGGGACAGGGAGGCACTGAAGCTTTCTTT. It is translated as CASSPLGQGGTEAFF.

J is TRBJ2-2 and V is TRBV3-1 (or the pseudogene TRBV3-2), with TRBD2 as a possible D gene (6 bases). Germline-derived CDR1 and CDR2 are LGHDT and YNNKEL (reference sequence). V shed 0 bases and J shed 4 bases, with 15 bases lying between them. This CDR3 region has 17 residues. This CDR3 reads CASSQDWGVGGTGELFF. CDR3 in DNA: TGTGCCAGCAGCCAAGATTGGGGGGTAGGTGGCACCGGGGAGCTGTTTTTT.

The chain carries TRBV4-1 and TRBJ1-2, with a possible D match to TRBD1 (5 bases). The CDR3 consists of 15 residues. Trimming removed 4 bases from V and 3 bases from J, with 15 bases in between. The germline CDR1 and CDR2 sequences are MGHRA and YSYEKL. CDR3 sequence reads: CASSRVTSGDYGYTF. The DNA for the CDR3 is TGCGCCAGCAGCCGAGTTACTTCGGGGGACTATGGCTACACCTTC.

The gene calls are TRBV18 and TRBJ1-3, with D possibly TRBD1 on 5 matching bases. The CDR3 is 15 amino acids. Trimming removed 6 bases from V and 4 bases from J, with 16 bases in between. CDR1 is KGHSH and CDR2 is LQKENI in the germline V gene. CDR3 nucleotide sequence: TGTGCCAGCTCGCGCACAGGTTTTGACGGAAACACCATATATTTT. Translating it yields CASSRTGFDGNTIYF.

The chain links TRBV19 to TRBJ2-2; 9 bases agree with TRBD1. V shed 10 bases, J shed 1 base, and the junction held 7 bases outside the gene matches. Germline V CDR1 and CDR2: LNHDA, SQIVND (reference sequence). This CDR3 has 15 residues. The CDR3 loop is CATSRTGVNTGELFF. The CDR3 DNA follows: TGTGCCACGTCCAGGACAGGGGTGAACACCGGGGAGCTGTTTTTT. The full variable domain, in which reference TRBV19 and TRBJ2-2 provide the parts outside the CDR3, is DGGITQSPKYLFRKEGQNVTLSCEQNLNHDAMYWYRQDPGQGLRLIYYSQIVNDFQKGDIAEGYSVSREKKESFPLTVTSAQKNPTAFYLCATSRTGVNTGELFFGEGSRLTVL.

The J gene is TRBJ2-2, the V gene TRBV5-1, with TRBD1 matching over 9 bases. The CDR3 runs 14 residues. Trimming cost V 4 bases and J 13 bases; bases outside gene matches: 11. Germline V gene sequence: CDR1 SGHRS, CDR2 YFSETQ. CDR3 residues: CASSGQGSQEGLFF. In nucleotides, the CDR3 is TGCGCCAGCAGCGGACAGGGGAGTCAAGAGGGGCTGTTTTTT.

A word on this clone: Other DNA sequences in the same sample also yield this CDR3. The V gene is TRBV24-1, the J gene TRBJ1-2, with 8 bases identical to TRBD1. V shed 3 bases and J 5 bases; nucleotides not matched to a gene: 1. Germline V gene sequence: CDR1 KGHDR, CDR2 SFDVKD. The CDR3 runs 13 residues. The CDR3 sequence: CATSDRTGYGYTF. In DNA form, the CDR3 reads TGTGCCACCAGTGATCGGACAGGGTATGGCTACACCTTC.

The chain joins TRBV4-1 to TRBJ2-1; D uncertain. V lost 0 bases, J lost 8 bases, and 11 bases lay in between. The CDR3 contains 14 residues. The germline V gene encodes CDR1 MGHRA and CDR2 YSYEKL. The CDR3 loop is CASSQEGSRDEQFF. CDR3 sequence (DNA): TGCGCCAGCAGCCAAGAAGGTAGTCGGGATGAGCAGTTCTTC.

J is TRBJ2-1 and V is TRBV7-2, with 8 bases matching TRBD2. Trimming cost V 3 bases and J 7 bases; bases outside gene matches: 11. CDR3 length: 16 residues. Germline assignment: CDR1 SGHTA and CDR2 FQGNSA. CDR3 bases: TGTGCCAGCAGCTTCAGCGGGGGTCAAAATCGGAATGAGCAGTTCTTC. Its protein is CASSFSGGQNRNEQFF.

The chain combines TRBV6-5 with TRBJ1-2; the D gene is possibly TRBD1 (5 bases). Germline lookup yields CDR1 MNHEY and CDR2 SVGAGI. Trimming took 8 bases from V and 4 from J, leaving 14 bases between them. The CDR3 runs 13 residues. The CDR3 nucleotides are TGTGCCAGCCGGACACCCGCTGGCTATGGCTACACCTTC. It is translated as CASRTPAGYGYTF.

CDR3 region: CASSRNLGSTEAFF. CDR3 sequence (DNA): TGTGCCAGCAGCCGGAACTTGGGCAGCACTGAAGCTTTCTTT. This chain joins TRBV3-1 (or the pseudogene TRBV3-2) and TRBJ1-1; the D is unclear. The CDR3 extends over 14 amino acids. Trimming took off 4 bases at V and 4 bases at J, with 13 bases between the two ends. Germline V lookup: CDR1 LGHDT, CDR2 YNNKEL (reference sequence).

The V call is TRBV27, the J call TRBJ1-1, with TRBD1 as a possible D gene (6 bases). The germline V gene encodes CDR1 MNHEY and CDR2 SMNVEV (reference sequence). The V gene lost 0 bases and the J gene lost 4 bases, with 15 bases spanning the gap. This CDR3 spans 16 amino acids. The CDR3 DNA sequence: TGTGCCAGCAGTTTATCCATCGGGTACAGGGCCACTGAAGCTTTCTTT. Translating it yields CASSLSIGYRATEAFF.

The CDR3 here is CASSWASGGFSTDTQYF. CDR3 nucleotides: TGTGCCAGCAGTTGGGCTAGCGGGGGGTTTAGCACAGATACGCAGTATTTT. V and J are TRBV7-9 and TRBJ2-3; 11 nucleotides match TRBD2. Germline-derived CDR1 and CDR2 are SEHNR and FQNEAQ (reference sequence). V lost 6 bases to trimming and J lost 0 bases; unmatched junction nucleotides: 8. The length of the CDR3 is 17 residues.

This clone appeared a single time. This rearrangement joins TRBV24-1 to TRBJ2-3, with 11 bases aligning to TRBD2. CDR1 and CDR2 (germline): KGHDR, SFDVKD. CDR3 size: 15 residues. V dropped 6 bases and J dropped 6; count of bases not matched to a gene: 7. CDR3 in amino acids: CATSHSGGAGDTQYF. In nucleotides, the CDR3 is TGTGCCACCAGTCATAGCGGGGGGGCCGGGGATACGCAGTATTTT.

The chain uses TRBV7-8 and TRBJ1-4; 7 bases are shared with TRBD1. The V gene's germline CDR1 is SGHVS and CDR2 FQNEAQ. The V and J ends lost 3 bases and 8 bases, in that order; junction bases with no gene match: 12. CDR3 length: 16 residues. The CDR3 here is CASSFPGQWGEEKLFF. The CDR3 nucleotides read TGTGCCAGCAGCTTTCCGGGACAGTGGGGGGAAGAAAAACTGTTTTTT.